What follows describes a single T cell receptor beta chain. The sample holds a few counts of this clone. It has no known antigen specificity. It has no much larger one-base neighbor in the sample; base qualities were not kept. The junction shows trimming of 6 bases on V and 5 bases on J, plus 20 bases between the germline ends. The CDR3 covers 16 residues, taking in both the cysteine and the phenylalanine. Only the CDR3 region is kept as DNA, spanning 48 bases read in frame from base 1. The sample belongs to a study of CD8+ T cells in alopecia areata (dated by TCRdb to the late 2010s). Background for the entire study: The treated patients took part in an open-label pilot trial in which moderate-to-severe alopecia areata was treated with oral tofacitinib at 5 to 10 mg twice daily. RNA was obtained with the PAXgene miRNA kit for fixed scalp, the miRNeasy kit for PBMCs, and the RNeasy kit for mouse skin. TCRbeta CDR3 regions were amplified by immunoSEQ multiplex PCR with 35 Vbeta forward and 13 Jbeta reverse primers. Biopsies were taken from tofacitinib-treated patients at baseline and at 4 and 24 weeks of treatment, and a later scalp biopsy was taken in several of the tofacitinib-treated patients. Human TCRbeta sequencing covered scalp tissue and sorted CD4+ and CD8+ peripheral blood T cells from patchy and totalis/universalis alopecia areata patients and healthy controls. The study used high-throughput TCRbeta sequencing to examine T cell clonal expansion in alopecia areata, in both the C3H/HeJ mouse model and human patients. Patients stayed on tofacitinib for 6 to 18 months and then had 6 months of follow-up off drug so that delayed response and recurrence could be assessed. Clonality in the scalp was compared among normal scalp (n=4), patchy alopecia areata scalp (n=8), and alopecia totalis/universalis scalp (n=8).

General findings and caveats noted by the study authors: Shared TCR sequences between patients were less evident than in mice, which may be partly attributable to HLA diversity in the patient population. Lesional scalp, especially in alopecia totalis/universalis, showed higher clonality and more expanded CD8+ clones than normal scalp, suggesting antigenic drive. Unlike mouse skin, where gammadelta T cells dominate, normal human skin contains resident alphabeta T cells that get sequenced too, which complicates analysis of the scalp TCR repertoire.

The library was generated by the immunoSEQ multiplex PCR assay. RNA was extracted from all samples and reverse transcribed into cDNA, which served as template for TCR sequencing. SuperScript III was used for first-strand cDNA synthesis, primed with a 2:1 mix of oligo-dT and random hexamers. A synthetic immune receptor repertoire was used to assess amplification bias, and residual bias was removed computationally. Concerning the study's data processing: Raw reads were preprocessed to remove errors, and CDR3 was defined according to IMGT conventions as the region from the conserved cysteine to phenylalanine. Clonality was computed as 1 minus the Shannon entropy, with the entropy normalized by log2 of the number of productive unique TCRs. Scalp TCRbeta sequences were cross-referenced with sorted blood CD4 and CD8 repertoires so that the CD4 or CD8 identity of scalp clones could be inferred. The clones in this table, taken by TCRdb from immuneACCESS, are in-frame only. Not every clone is retained; where verified, under half of the shortfall comes from an unresolved V gene, and the cause of the rest is unknown. From that table come the V and J calls and clone size; the DNA was used to work out D and trimming. For this sample the table gives more than 11,000 clones, of which 50% to 60% were detected only once. Of the sample, under 13% is held by the ten largest clones.

The intended sense of this specimen's time point label: baseline before oral tofacitinib. From alopecia areata patients, peripheral blood was collected along with lesional scalp punch biopsies. Human scalp biopsies went straight into PAXgene tissue containers for immediate fixation. The TCR sequence derives from a human donor with alopecia areata. The chain joins TRBV23-1 to TRBJ2-1; TRBD2 could be the D gene, as 6 bases match. TRBV23-1 falls under the ORF class, with uncertain function. Sequenced here: skin, sampled at week 0. The CDR3 protein is CASRLLAACPHNEQFF. DNA sequence: TGCGCCAGCAGACTCTTAGCGGCCTGTCCCCACAATGAGCAGTTCTTC.